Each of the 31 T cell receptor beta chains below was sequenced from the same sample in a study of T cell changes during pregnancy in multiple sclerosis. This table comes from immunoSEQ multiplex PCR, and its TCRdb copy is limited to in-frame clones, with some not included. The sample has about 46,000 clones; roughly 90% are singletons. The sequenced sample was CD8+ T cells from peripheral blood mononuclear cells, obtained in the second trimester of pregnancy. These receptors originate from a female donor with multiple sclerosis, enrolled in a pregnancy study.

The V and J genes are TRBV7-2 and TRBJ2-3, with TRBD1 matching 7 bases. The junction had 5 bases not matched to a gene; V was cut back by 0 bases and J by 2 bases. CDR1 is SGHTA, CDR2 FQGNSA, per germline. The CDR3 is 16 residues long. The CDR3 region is CASSLAGDSLTDTQYF. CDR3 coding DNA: TGTGCCAGCAGCTTAGCCGGGGACAGTCTCACAGATACGCAGTATTTT.

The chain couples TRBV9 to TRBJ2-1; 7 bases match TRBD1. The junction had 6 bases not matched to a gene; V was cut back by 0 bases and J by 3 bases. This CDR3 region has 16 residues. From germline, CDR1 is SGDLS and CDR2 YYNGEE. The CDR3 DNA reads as TGTGCCAGCAGCGTAGCAGGGGGACAGAACTACAATGAGCAGTTCTTC. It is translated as CASSVAGGQNYNEQFF.

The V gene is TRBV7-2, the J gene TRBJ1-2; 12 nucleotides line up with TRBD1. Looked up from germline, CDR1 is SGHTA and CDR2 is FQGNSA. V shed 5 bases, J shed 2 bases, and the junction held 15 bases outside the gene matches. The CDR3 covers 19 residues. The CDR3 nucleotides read TGTGCCAGCAGCATTTACCCGGGACAGGGGGCATCGGGGAACTATGGCTACACCTTC. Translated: CASSIYPGQGASGNYGYTF.

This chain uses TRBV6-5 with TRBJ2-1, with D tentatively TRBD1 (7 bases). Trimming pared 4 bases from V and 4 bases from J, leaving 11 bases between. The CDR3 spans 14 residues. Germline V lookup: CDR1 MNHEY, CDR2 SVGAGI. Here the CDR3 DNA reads TGTGCCAGCAGTTCGGGGGACAGTTACAATGAGCAGTTCTTC. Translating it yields CASSSGDSYNEQFF.

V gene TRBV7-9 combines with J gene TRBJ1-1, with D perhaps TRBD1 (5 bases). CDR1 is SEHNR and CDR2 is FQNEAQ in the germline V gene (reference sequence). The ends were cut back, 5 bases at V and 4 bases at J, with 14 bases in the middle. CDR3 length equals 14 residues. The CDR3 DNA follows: TGTGCCAGCAGCCGCGCGCAGGGCGGCACTGAAGCTTTCTTT. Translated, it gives CASSRAQGGTEAFF.

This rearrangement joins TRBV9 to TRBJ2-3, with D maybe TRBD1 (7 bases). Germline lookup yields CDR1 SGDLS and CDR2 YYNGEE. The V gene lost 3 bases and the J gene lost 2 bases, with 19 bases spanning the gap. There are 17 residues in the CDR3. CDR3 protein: CASSGGDRGTNTDTQYF. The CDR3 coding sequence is TGTGCCAGCAGCGGGGGGGACAGAGGAACCAACACAGATACGCAGTATTTT.

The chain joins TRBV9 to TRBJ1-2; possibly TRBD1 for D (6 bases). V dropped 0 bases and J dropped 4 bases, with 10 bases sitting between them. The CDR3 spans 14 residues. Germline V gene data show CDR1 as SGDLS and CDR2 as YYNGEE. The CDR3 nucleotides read TGTGCCAGCAGCGTAGGAACAGGGAGCTATGGCTACACCTTC. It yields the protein CASSVGTGSYGYTF.

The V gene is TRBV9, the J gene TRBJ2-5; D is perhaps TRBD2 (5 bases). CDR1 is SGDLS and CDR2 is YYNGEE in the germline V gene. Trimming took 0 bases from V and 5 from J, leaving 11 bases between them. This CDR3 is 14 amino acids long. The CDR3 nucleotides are TGTGCCAGCAGCGTAGGGGGAGCGTCGGAGACCCAGTACTTC. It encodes CASSVGGASETQYF.

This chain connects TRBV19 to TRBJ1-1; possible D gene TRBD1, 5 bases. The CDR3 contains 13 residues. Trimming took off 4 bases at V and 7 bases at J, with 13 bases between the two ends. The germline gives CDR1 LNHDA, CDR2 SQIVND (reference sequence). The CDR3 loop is CASSNWGENEAFF. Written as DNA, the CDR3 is TGTGCCAGTAGTAATTGGGGGGAAAATGAAGCTTTCTTT. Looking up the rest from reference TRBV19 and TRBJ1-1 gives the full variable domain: DGGITQSPKYLFRKEGQNVTLSCEQNLNHDAMYWYRQDPGQGLRLIYYSQIVNDFQKGDIAEGYSVSREKKESFPLTVTSAQKNPTAFYLCASSNWGENEAFFGQGTRLTVV.

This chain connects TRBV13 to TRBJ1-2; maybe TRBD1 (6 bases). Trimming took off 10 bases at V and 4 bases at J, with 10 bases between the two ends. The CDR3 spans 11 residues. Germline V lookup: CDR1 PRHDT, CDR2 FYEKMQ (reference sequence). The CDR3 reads CATGVAYGYTF. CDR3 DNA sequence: TGTGCCACAGGGGTAGCCTATGGCTACACCTTC.

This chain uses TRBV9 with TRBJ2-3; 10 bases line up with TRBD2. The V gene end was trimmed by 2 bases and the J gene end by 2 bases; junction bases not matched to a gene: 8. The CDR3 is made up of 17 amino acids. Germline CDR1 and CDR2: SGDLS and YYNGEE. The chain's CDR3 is CASSVAGLAAFTDTQYF. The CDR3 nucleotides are TGTGCCAGCAGCGTGGCTGGACTAGCGGCCTTCACAGATACGCAGTATTTT.

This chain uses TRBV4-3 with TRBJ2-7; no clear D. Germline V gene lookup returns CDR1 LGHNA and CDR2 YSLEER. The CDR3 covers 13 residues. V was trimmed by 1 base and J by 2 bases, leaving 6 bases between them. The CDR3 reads CASSQGSAYEQYF. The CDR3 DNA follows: TGCGCCAGCAGCCAAGGAAGCGCCTACGAGCAGTACTTC.

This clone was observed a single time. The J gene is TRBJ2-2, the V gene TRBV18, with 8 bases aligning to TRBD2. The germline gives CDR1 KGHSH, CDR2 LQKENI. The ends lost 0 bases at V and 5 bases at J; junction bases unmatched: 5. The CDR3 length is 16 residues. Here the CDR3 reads CASSPPGGGSTGELFF. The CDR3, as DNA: TGTGCCAGCTCACCACCAGGCGGGGGGTCTACCGGGGAGCTGTTTTTT.

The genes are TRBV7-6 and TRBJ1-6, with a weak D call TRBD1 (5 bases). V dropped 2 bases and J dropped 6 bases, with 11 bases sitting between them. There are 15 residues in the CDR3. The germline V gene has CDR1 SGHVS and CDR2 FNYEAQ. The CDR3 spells CASSLSQGINSPLHF. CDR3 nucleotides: TGTGCCAGCAGCTTATCCCAGGGCATTAATTCACCCCTCCACTTT.

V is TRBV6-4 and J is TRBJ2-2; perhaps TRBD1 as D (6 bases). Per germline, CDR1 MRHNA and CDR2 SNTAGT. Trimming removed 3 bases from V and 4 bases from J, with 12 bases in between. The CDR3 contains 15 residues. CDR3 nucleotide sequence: TGTGCCAGCAGTGAGGGACAATCCCCCACCGGGGAGCTGTTTTTT. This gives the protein CASSEGQSPTGELFF.

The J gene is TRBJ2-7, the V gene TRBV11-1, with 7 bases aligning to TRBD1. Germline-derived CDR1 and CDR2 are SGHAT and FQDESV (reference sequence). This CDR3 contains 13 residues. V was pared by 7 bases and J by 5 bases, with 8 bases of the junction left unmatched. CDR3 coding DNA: TGTGCCAGCAAGGAGACAGGGTCCCACGAGCAGTACTTC. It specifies CASKETGSHEQYF.

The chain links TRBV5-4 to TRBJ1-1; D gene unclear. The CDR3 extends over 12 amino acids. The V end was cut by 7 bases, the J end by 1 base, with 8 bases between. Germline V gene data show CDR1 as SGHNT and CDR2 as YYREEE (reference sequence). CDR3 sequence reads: CASEGENTEAFF. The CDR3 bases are TGTGCCAGCGAAGGAGAGAACACTGAAGCTTTCTTT.

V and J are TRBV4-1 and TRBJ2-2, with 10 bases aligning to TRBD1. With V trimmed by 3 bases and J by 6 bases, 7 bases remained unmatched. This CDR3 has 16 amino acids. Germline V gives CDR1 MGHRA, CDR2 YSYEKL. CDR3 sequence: CASSHGGQGGAGELFF. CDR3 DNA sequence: TGCGCCAGCAGCCACGGCGGACAGGGGGGGGCCGGGGAGCTGTTTTTT.

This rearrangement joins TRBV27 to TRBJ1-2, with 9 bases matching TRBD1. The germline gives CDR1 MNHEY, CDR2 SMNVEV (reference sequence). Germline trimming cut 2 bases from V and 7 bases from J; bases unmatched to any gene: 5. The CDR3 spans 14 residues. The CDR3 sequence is CASSLTGQGFGYTF. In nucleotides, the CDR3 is TGTGCCAGCAGTTTAACGGGACAGGGATTTGGCTACACCTTC.

The CDR3 DNA follows: TGCGCCAGCAAAGGGGGTAGCGGGACTCAAGAGACCCAGTACTTC. Residues: CASKGGSGTQETQYF. The rearrangement uses TRBV10-1 and TRBJ2-5; 8 bases agree with TRBD2. Germline V gene sequence: CDR1 WNHNN, CDR2 SYGVQD (reference sequence). V gave up 7 bases and J gave up 2 bases; unmatched junction bases: 9. The CDR3 has 15 residues.

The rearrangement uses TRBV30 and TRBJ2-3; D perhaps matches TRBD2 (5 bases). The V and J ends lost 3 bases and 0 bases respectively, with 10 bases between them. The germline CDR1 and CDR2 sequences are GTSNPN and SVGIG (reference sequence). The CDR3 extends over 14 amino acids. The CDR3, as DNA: TGTGCCTGGAGGCCGGGATTGAGCACAGATACGCAGTATTTT. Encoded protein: CAWRPGLSTDTQYF.

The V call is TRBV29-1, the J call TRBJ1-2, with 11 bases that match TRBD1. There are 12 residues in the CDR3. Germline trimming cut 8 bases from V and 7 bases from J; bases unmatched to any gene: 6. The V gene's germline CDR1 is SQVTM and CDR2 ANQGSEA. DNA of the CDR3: TGCAGCACCGAGGGGACAGGGGGTGGCTACACCTTC. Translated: CSTEGTGGGYTF.

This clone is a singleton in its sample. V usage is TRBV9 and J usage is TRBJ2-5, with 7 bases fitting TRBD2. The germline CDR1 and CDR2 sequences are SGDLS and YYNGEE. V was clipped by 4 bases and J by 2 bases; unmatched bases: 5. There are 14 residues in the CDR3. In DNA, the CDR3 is TGTGCCAGCAGCCCAGGGACTAAACAAGAGACCCAGTACTTC. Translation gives CASSPGTKQETQYF. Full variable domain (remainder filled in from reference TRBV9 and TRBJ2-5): DSGVTQTPKHLITATGQRVTLRCSPRSGDLSVYWYQQSLDQGLQFLIQYYNGEERAKGNILERFSAQQFPDLHSELNLSSLELGDSALYFCASSPGTKQETQYFGPGTRLLVL.

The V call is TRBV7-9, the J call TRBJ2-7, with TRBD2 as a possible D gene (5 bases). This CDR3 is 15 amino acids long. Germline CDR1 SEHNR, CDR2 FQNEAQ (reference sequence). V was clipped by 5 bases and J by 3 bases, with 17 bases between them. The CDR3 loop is CASSPGVSGIYEQYF. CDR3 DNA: TGTGCCAGCAGCCCTGGAGTATCCGGGATCTACGAGCAGTACTTC.

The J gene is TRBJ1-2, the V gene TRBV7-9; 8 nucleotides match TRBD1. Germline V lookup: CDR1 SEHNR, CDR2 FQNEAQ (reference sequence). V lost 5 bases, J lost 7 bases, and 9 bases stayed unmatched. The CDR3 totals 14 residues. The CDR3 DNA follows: TGTGCCAGCAGCCCGCAGGACAGGGCCGCTGGCTACACCTTC. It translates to CASSPQDRAAGYTF. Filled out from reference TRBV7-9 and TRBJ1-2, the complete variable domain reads DTGVSQNPRHKITKRGQNVTFRCDPISEHNRLYWYRQTLGQGPEFLTYFQNEAQLEKSRLLSDRFSAERPKGSFSTLEIQRTEQGDSAMYLCASSPQDRAAGYTFGSGTRLTVV.

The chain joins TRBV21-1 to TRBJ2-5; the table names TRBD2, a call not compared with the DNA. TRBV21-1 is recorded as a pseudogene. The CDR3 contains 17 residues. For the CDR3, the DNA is TGTGCCAGCAGTGGTATTATGGTGGTTAGCGGGGGAGAGACCCAGTACTTC. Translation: CASSGIMVVSGGETQYF.

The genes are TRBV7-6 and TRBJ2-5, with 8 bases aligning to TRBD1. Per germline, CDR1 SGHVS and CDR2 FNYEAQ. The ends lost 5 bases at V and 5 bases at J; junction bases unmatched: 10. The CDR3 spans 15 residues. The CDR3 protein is CASSPGTGHGETQYF. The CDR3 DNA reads TGTGCCAGCAGCCCGGGGACAGGCCATGGGGAGACCCAGTACTTC.

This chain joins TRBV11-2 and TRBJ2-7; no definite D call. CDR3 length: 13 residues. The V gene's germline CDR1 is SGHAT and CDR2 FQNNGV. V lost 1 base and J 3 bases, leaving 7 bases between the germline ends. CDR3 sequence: CASSLGQVYEQYF. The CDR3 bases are TGTGCCAGCAGCTTAGGGCAGGTCTACGAGCAGTACTTC.

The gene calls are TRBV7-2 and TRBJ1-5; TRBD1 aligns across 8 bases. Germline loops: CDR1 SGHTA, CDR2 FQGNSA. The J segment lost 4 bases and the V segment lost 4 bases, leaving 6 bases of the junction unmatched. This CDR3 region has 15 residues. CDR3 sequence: CASSWGTGENQPQHF. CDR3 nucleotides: TGTGCCAGCAGCTGGGGGACAGGTGAAAATCAGCCCCAGCATTTT.

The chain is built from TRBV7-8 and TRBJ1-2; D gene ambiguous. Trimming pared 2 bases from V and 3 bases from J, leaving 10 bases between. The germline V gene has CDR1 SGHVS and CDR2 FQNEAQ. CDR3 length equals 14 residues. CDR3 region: CASSLYSSDYGYTF. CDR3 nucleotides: TGTGCCAGCAGCTTATACTCTAGCGACTATGGCTACACCTTC.

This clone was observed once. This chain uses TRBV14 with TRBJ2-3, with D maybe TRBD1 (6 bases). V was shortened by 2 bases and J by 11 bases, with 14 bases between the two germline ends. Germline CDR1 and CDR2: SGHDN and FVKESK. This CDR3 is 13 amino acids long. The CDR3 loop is CASSQYRADGQYF. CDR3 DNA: TGTGCCAGCAGCCAATACAGGGCTGATGGGCAGTATTTT.